This T cell receptor (beta chain) was recovered during a study of shared clonotypes between healthy human individuals. Sequenced by immunoSEQ multiplex PCR; TCRdb stores in-frame clones only, minus some. The table has 850,000 to 1,200,000 clones, about 80% seen once. V lost 3 bases to trimming and J lost 8 bases; unmatched junction nucleotides: 13. The CDR3 is 16 residues long. The germline V gene encodes CDR1 KGHSH and CDR2 LQKENI. There are a few counts of this clone. The sequenced sample consisted of memory CD4+ T cells sorted from blood. Subset in this sample: CD45RA-negative fraction. The J gene is TRBJ2-3, the V gene TRBV18; 8 bases agree with TRBD2. The receptor was derived from a man in his late teens or twenties in good health. The CDR3 protein is CASSPPLAGGPGTQYF. The CDR3 region has the DNA TGTGCCAGCTCACCGCCTCTGGCGGGGGGCCCCGGTACGCAGTATTTT. Supplemented by reference TRBV18 and TRBJ2-3, the full variable domain reads NAGVMQNPRHLVRRRGQEARLRCSPMKGHSHVYWYRQLPEEGLKFMVYLQKENIIDESGMPKERFSAEFPKEGPSILRIQQVVRGDSAAYFCASSPPLAGGPGTQYFGPGTRLTVL.